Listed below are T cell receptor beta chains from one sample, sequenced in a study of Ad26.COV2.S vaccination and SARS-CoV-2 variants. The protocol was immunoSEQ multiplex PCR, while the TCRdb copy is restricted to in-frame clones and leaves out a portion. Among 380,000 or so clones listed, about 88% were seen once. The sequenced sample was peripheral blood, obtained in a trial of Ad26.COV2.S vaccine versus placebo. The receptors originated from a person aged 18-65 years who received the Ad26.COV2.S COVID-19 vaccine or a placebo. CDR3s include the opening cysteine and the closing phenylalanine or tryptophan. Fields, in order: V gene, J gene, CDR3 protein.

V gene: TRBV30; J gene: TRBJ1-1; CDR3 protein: CAWSAIGMDTEAFF
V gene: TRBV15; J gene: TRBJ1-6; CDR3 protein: CATSRVSQGESLHF
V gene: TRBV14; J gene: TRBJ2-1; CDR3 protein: CASSQDGRARTNEQFF
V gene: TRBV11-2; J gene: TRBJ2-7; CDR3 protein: CASSFQGAPYEQYF
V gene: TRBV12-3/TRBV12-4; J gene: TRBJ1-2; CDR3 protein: CASSLSGAYGYTF
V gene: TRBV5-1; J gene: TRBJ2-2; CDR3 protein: CASDPSGENTGELFF
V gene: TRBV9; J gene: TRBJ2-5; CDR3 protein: CASSVGLYQETQYF
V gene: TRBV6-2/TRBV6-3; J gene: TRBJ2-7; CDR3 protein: CASSLTRDRVSYEQYF
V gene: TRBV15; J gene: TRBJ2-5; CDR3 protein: CATRGTSEETQYF
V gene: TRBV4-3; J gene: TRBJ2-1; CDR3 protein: CASSQGRRNEQFF
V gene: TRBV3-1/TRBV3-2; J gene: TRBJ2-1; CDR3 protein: CASSQDPRRDEQFF
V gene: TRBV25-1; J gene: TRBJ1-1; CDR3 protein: CASVDRDRVSEAFF
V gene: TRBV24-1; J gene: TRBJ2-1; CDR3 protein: CATSFQQGSSYNEQFF
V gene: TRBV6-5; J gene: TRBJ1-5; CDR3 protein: CASSLSGNQPQHF
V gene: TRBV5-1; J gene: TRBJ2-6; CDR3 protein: CASSPGRGYSGANVLTF
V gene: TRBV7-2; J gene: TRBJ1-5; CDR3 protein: CASSERQGNSNQPQHF
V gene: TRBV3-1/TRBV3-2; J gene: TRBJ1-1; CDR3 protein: CASRRSRGTEAFF
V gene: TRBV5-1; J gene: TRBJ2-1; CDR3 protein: CASSLDTTGIRFF
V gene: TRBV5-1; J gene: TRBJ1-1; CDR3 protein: CASSRAPGNTEAFF
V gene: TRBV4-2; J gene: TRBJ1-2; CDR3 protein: CASSQQTFYGYTF
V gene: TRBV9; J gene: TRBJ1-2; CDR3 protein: CASSGPGQGADGYTF
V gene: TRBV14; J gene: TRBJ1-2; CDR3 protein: CASSRIGGRGYGYTF
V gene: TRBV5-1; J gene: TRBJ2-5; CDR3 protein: CASSLNPDPRETQYF
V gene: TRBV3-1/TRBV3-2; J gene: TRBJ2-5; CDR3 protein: CASSPGTSEVETQYF
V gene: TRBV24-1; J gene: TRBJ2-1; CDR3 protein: CATSDSLRGVEQFF
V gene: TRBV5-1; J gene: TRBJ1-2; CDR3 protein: CASSQGLVGGYTF
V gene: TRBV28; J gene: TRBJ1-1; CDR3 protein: CASSLIAVNTEAFF
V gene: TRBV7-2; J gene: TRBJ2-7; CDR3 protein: CASSREGGRAYEQYF
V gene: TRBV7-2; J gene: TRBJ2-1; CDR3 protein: CASSSRVGTSGYNEQFF
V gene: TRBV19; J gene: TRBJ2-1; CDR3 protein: CASGRDKHPNEQFF
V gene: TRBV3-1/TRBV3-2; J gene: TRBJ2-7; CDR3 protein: CASSRQTAGEQYF
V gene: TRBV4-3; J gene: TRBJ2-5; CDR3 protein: CASSQVWGQETQYF
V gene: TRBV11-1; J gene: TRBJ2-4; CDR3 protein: CASSTGPGPNIQYF
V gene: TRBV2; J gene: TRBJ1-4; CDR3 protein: CASSEGVANEKLFF
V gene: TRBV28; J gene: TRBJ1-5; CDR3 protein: CASSTIPPSWGLSNQPQHF
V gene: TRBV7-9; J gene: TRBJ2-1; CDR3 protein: CASSLEGAGDNEQFF
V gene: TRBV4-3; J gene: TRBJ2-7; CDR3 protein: CASSQPQAHSYEQYF
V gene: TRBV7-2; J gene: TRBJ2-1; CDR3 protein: CASSLGGTSGLYNEQFF
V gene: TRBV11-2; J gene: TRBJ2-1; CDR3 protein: CASSVDRGNEQFF
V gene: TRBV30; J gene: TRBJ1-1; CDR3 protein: CAWSRGPNTEAFF
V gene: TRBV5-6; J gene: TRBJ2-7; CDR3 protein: CASTREGEQYF
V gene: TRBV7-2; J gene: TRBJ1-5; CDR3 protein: CASSSVPPTTGFQPQHF
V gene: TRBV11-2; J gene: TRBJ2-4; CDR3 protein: CASSFWDAGKNIQYF
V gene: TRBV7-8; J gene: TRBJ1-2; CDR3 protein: CASSPYGENYTF
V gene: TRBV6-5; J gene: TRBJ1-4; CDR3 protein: CASRSEGAANEKLFF
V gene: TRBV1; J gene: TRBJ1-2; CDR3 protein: CTRRDRGRRRYGYTF
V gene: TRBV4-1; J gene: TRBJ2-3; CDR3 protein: CASSLGAGSATQYF
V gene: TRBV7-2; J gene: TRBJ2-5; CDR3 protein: CASSLAPAGGRETQYF
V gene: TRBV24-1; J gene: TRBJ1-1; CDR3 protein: CATSDTAGGDTEAFF
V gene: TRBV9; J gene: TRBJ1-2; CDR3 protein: CASSQDRVDTSYGYTF
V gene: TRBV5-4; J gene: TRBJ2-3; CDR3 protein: CASSGTAAGDTQYF
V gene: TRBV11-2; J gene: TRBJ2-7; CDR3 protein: CASSSRDIYEQYF
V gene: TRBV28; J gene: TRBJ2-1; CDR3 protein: CASSYPPGRGYNEQFF
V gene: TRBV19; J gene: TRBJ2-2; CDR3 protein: CASSIELAAGELFF
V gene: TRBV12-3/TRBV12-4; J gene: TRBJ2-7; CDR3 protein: CASSANVGEQYF
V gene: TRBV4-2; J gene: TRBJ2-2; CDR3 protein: CASSQGLAGGQRGELFF
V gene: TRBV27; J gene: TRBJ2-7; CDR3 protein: CASSLYRGGEQYF
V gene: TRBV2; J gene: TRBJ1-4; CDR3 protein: CASGAQSILNEKLFF
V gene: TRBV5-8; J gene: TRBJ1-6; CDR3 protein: CASSFVGSSYNSPLHF
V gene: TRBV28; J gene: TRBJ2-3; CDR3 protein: CASQTGDSTDTQYF